This TCR beta chain derives from a study of T cells in Graves' hyperthyroidism and ophthalmopathy. Amplification yielded TCR beta CDR3 regions, with RNA transcripts as the source. During a first-round RT-PCR of the TCR CDR3, the HTBI primer set was used. MiXCR, run by TCRdb on the multiplex PCR reads, gives a single entry per CDR3 protein. The table records some 770,000 distinct CDR3 sequences, about 15% of them present only once. Germline values: CDR1 SQVTM, CDR2 ANQGSEA. This CDR3 region has 15 residues. The trim removed 3 bases at V and 3 bases at J, leaving 8 bases unmatched. This chain joins TRBV29-1 and TRBJ1-2, with 9 bases lining up with TRBD1. Sequencing was carried out using blood. The clonotype originates from a man aged 18 to 29 with Graves' hyperthyroidism. As DNA, the CDR3 is TGCAGCGTTGAGAATGGGACAGGGTCGTACTATGGCTACACCTTC. It codes for CSVENGTGSYYGYTF.